This T cell receptor beta chain was obtained from a study of T cells in localized non-small cell lung cancer. This clone was counted a single time. The antigen is not known. Profiled with immunoSEQ multiplex PCR; TCRdb holds only in-frame clones, not every one. The data hold fewer than 30,000 clones, with about nine tenths observed a single time. General observations from the study: Investigators sequenced only a single tumor region, leaving heterogeneity possible.

Per the germline V gene, CDR1 is SGDLS and CDR2 is YYNGEE. This CDR3 contains 13 residues. Trimming removed 4 bases at V and 3 bases at J, with 10 bases between. The sample consisted of peripheral blood, taken before any cancer treatment. The V call is TRBV9, the J call TRBJ1-1; the D gene is possibly TRBD1 (5 bases). The origin of this receptor is a woman aged 35-70 years with stage I lung adenocarcinoma. The CDR3 DNA follows: TGTGCCAGCAGCCCACAGGAGTACACTGAAGCTTTCTTT. It specifies CASSPQEYTEAFF.